This T cell receptor beta chain was captured in a study of Graves' ophthalmopathy and Graves' hyperthyroidism. Study-wide results and caveats: In blood appeared most of the expanded thyroid clonotypes whose frequency exceeded 0.001.

Concerning this clonotype itself: Its matching antigen is unknown.

Ophthalmopathy donors were characterized by moderate-to-severe activity, CAS of at least 3, NOSPECS of at least 4, and duration under 3 months. Other autoimmune diseases, uncontrolled infections, pregnancy or lactation ruled patients out of participation. The PBMCs used were ones drawn from 9.5 to 10 ml of fresh peripheral blood. The CDR3 runs 14 residues. Between the trimmed V and J ends, which lost 5 bases and 1 base, there was a span of 14 bases. Germline values: CDR1 DFQATT, CDR2 SNEGSKA (reference sequence). The sequenced template was RNA, covering the TCR beta CDR3 region. The authors performed first-round RT-PCR with HTBI primers and then a second-round multiplex PCR. MiXCR, applied by TCRdb to the multiplex PCR reads, yields one record per CDR3 protein. The sample carries 300,000 to 400,000 distinct CDR3 sequences, about a sixth recorded once.

The sequence came from an adult man with Graves' ophthalmopathy. Sequencing input: peripheral blood. The gene calls are TRBV20-1 and TRBJ1-1; tentative D call: TRBD1 (6 bases). The CDR3 sequence is CSAGDGGGNTEAFF. CDR3 DNA: TGCAGTGCTGGGGACGGAGGGGGGAACACTGAAGCTTTCTTT.